This is a list of T cell receptor beta chains from one sample in a study of blood T cell repertoires in COVID-19. Produced via immunoSEQ multiplex PCR; TCRdb's table is partial and in-frame only. Of tens of thousands of clones in the sample, roughly 80% are singletons; the top ten hold 1.5% to 2%. Sequences were obtained from peripheral blood. These receptors were taken from a woman in her sixties or seventies with acute or convalescent COVID-19. The CDR3 runs from the conserved cysteine through the conserved F or W. The D gene is left open where the match is weak. Where a row states a size, it is once, few, many or the class of an expanded clone; other rows omit it.

TRBJ1-5,-,-,TRBV7-2,TGTGCCAGCAGCTTTCACTCGAATCAGCCCCAGCATTTT,CASSFHSNQPQHF
TRBJ2-2,-,TRBD2,TRBV11-3,TGTGCCAGCAGCTTAGAACCAACGGGAGGGGACACCGGGGAGCTGTTTTTT,CASSLEPTGGDTGELFF
TRBJ1-2,-,-,TRBV27,TGTGCCAGCAAACCTCGAGGGGGGGGTTCAGCTAACTATGGCTACACCTTC,CASKPRGGGSANYGYTF
TRBJ1-1,-,-,TRBV19,TGTGCCAGTAGTATTAGGCTCGGGGTCCCTAACACTGAAGCTTTCTTT,CASSIRLGVPNTEAFF
TRBJ2-5,-,-,TRBV7-2,TGTGCCAGCAGCTTAGTTCTGACCAAAGAGGGCACCCAGTACTTC,CASSLVLTKEGTQYF
TRBJ2-5,-,-,TRBV4-2,TGTGCCAGCAGCCAAGACCTCAGGGGCCCCGAAGAGACCCAGTACTTC,CASSQDLRGPEETQYF
TRBJ1-5,-,TRBD1,TRBV2,TGTGCCAGCAGTCTCATCGGGACAGACAATCAGCCCCAGCATTTT,CASSLIGTDNQPQHF
TRBJ2-6,-,-,TRBV19,TGTGCCAGTAGTATAGGGACACACTCTGGGGCCAACGTCCTGACTTTC,CASSIGTHSGANVLTF
TRBJ2-7,-,-,TRBV10-3,TGTGCCTCCAAGGGCCCGGACAGTACCTACGAGCAGTACTTC,CASKGPDSTYEQYF
TRBJ1-2,few,-,TRBV7-9,TGTGCCAGCAGCCCCCCCGGGGGGGCCAACTATGGCTACACCTTC,CASSPPGGANYGYTF
TRBJ1-5,-,-,TRBV6-5,TGTGCCAGCAGTTACTCGAGTTCCAGGCGAACCCAGCCCCAGCATTTT,CASSYSSSRRTQPQHF
TRBJ1-4,-,-,TRBV7-6,TGTGCCAGCAGCTCGGACAACCTCCCTGAAAAACTGTTTTTT,CASSSDNLPEKLFF
TRBJ1-5,-,TRBD1,TRBV23-1,TGCGCCAGCAGTCTACCGGGACAGGGAAGGGGTAGCAATCAGCCCCAGCATTTT,CASSLPGQGRGSNQPQHF
TRBJ2-7,-,TRBD1,TRBV6-1,TGTGCCAGCAGTGAAGTGGGACAGGGGCTACCTCCCCCCTACGAGCAGTACTTC,CASSEVGQGLPPPYEQYF
TRBJ1-6,-,-,TRBV3-1/TRBV3-2,TGTGCCAGCAGCCAACAGGTTAATTCACCCCTCCACTTT,CASSQQVNSPLHF
TRBJ1-2,once,-,TRBV11-2,TGTGCCAGCAGCCTAGGACTCGTTAACTATGGCTACACCTTC,CASSLGLVNYGYTF
TRBJ2-1,-,TRBD2,TRBV5-8,TGTGCCAGCAGCTACTACGGGGGGGGTGAGCAGTTCTTC,CASSYYGGGEQFF
TRBJ2-3,-,TRBD2,TRBV6-6,TGTGCCAGCAGTTACGGACTAGCGGGGACCACAGATACGCAGTATTTT,CASSYGLAGTTDTQYF
TRBJ2-1,-,TRBD1,TRBV9,TGTGCCAGCAGTAAGGGGGACAGGGTAAACAATGAGCAGTTCTTC,CASSKGDRVNNEQFF
TRBJ1-1,once,-,TRBV6-5,TGTGCCAGCAGTTACTCGTCAGGGTTCACTGAAGCTTTCTTT,CASSYSSGFTEAFF
TRBJ1-6,-,TRBD1,TRBV9,TGTGCCAGCAGCCCCAGGGACAGTAATAATTCACCCCTCCACTTT,CASSPRDSNNSPLHF
TRBJ1-2,-,-,TRBV27,TGTGCCAGCAGTATCACGCGAGACAGTTCGAATCAGTATGGCTACACCTTC,CASSITRDSSNQYGYTF
TRBJ1-4,-,-,TRBV5-1,TGCGCCAGCAGCTTCGGGGGGCCGGCAACTAATGAAAAACTGTTTTTT,CASSFGGPATNEKLFF
TRBJ2-2,-,TRBD2,TRBV6-2/TRBV6-3,TGTGCCAGCAGCCGAAGCCTAGCGGGAGTACAAACCGGGGAGCTGTTTTTT,CASSRSLAGVQTGELFF
TRBJ1-2,few,-,TRBV5-1,TGCGCCAGCAGCTTGGAGAGCGGGATGGGGGACTACACCTTC,CASSLESGMGDYTF
TRBJ2-7,-,TRBD2,TRBV5-4,TGTGCCAGCAGCCAGAGCGGGAGTGCAATCCACGAGCAGTACTTC,CASSQSGSAIHEQYF
TRBJ2-7,-,TRBD2,TRBV2,TGTGCCAGCAGTGTCGGGGGGGGCAGACACGAGCAGTACTTC,CASSVGGGRHEQYF
TRBJ1-5,-,-,TRBV18,TGTGCCAGCTCACCAGGAGTGAGCAATCAGCCCCAGCATTTT,CASSPGVSNQPQHF